This T cell receptor (beta chain) was retrieved from a study of blood T cell repertoires in COVID-19. Study summary: Spain, Italy and the United States supplied samples that represented acute and convalescent COVID-19. T cells, B-cell-depleted T cells, or PBMCs supplied cDNA or gDNA.

In the original analysis: Reference gene primer amplification in the assay estimated nucleated cell counts. Produced via immunoSEQ multiplex PCR; TCRdb's table is partial and in-frame only. For V, J and clone size, that table is used; D and trimming come from the DNA. The sample includes about 180,000 clones, 70% to 90% of them seen just once. Germline V gene sequence: CDR1 SGHAT, CDR2 FQNNGV. The CDR3 is 14 amino acids. The V segment lost 0 bases and the J segment 2 bases; nucleotides outside the gene matches: 1. The rearrangement links TRBV11-2 to TRBJ2-7; 7 bases line up with TRBD1. The specimen sequenced was peripheral blood. The source of this sequence is a human donor with active or convalescent COVID-19. The donor label of this sample is uncertain. CDR3: CASSLDTGAYEQYF. Written as DNA, the CDR3 is TGTGCCAGCAGCTTAGATACAGGGGCCTACGAGCAGTACTTC.